These 28 T cell receptor beta chains came from one sample sequenced in a study of CD8 T cells in Susac syndrome (dated by TCRdb to about 2019). Receptor libraries were prepared by the immunoSEQ multiplex PCR assay. RNA was extracted using the RNeasy kit, and about 0.45 to 1 microgram was reverse transcribed with random hexamers. Starting from the raw public reads, TCRdb applied fastp trimming at Q25, assembled clones with MiXCR and retained in-frame beta chains. Entries are consolidated by CDR3 protein sequence, retaining the most common genes and DNA. This sample is represented by approximately 65,000 distinct CDR3 sequences; approximately 90% of them were singletons. 0.2% of the sample comes from the top ten. Sequenced: CD8+ T cells from PBMCs. All receptors come from a human donor in good health.

The rearrangement joins TRBV5-5 to TRBJ1-1; D is possibly TRBD1 (5 bases). The germline gives CDR1 SGHKS, CDR2 YYEKEE (reference sequence). This CDR3 contains 14 residues. V dropped 2 bases and J dropped 0 bases, with 8 bases sitting between them. The chain's CDR3 is CASSFGDLNTEAFF. DNA of the CDR3: TGTGCCAGCAGCTTCGGGGACCTGAACACTGAAGCTTTCTTT.

The chain joins TRBV6-5 to TRBJ1-2, with D hard to call. The CDR3 spans 15 residues. Trimming shortened V by 2 bases and J by 6 bases, and 16 bases separated the two germline ends. Germline V gene data show CDR1 as MNHEY and CDR2 as SVGAGI. CDR3: CASSYRRGHINGYTF. CDR3 nucleotide sequence: TGTGCCAGCAGTTACAGGAGAGGGCATATAAATGGCTACACCTTC.

The chain couples TRBV5-1 to TRBJ1-1; 7 bases fit TRBD1. With 4 bases clipped from V and 4 bases from J, the junction kept 4 bases outside the gene matches. CDR1 is SGHRS and CDR2 is YFSETQ in the germline V gene. The CDR3 has 13 amino acids. CDR3 nucleotides: TGCGCCAGCAGCGTCACAGGGGTCACTGAAGCTTTCTTT. It is translated as CASSVTGVTEAFF.

This clonotype has just one count. This chain links TRBV6-2 or TRBV6-3 with TRBJ2-5; maybe TRBD2 (6 bases). The CDR3 has 14 amino acids. V shed 6 bases and J shed 2 bases, with 13 bases lying between them. CDR1 MNHEY and CDR2 SVGEGT come from the germline V gene. The CDR3 DNA follows: TGTGCCAGCAGCACCCCGGGGGTTCAAGAGACCCAGTACTTC. Protein: CASSTPGVQETQYF.

This clonotype has more than one count but fewer than ten. The V gene is TRBV19, the J gene TRBJ2-1; a possible D gene is TRBD1 (6 bases). The V gene lost 5 bases and the J gene lost 3 bases, with 8 bases spanning the gap. Germline V gene data show CDR1 as LNHDA and CDR2 as SQIVND (reference sequence). The CDR3 is 13 amino acids. The CDR3: CASSETGYNEQFF. The CDR3 nucleotides are TGTGCCAGTAGTGAGACAGGCTACAATGAGCAGTTCTTC.

The chain links TRBV23-1 to TRBJ1-5; possibly TRBD1 for D (5 bases). Being an ORF, TRBV23-1 has a function that is uncertain. The CDR3 is made up of 21 amino acids. V shed 8 bases and J shed 0 bases, with 32 bases lying between them. The CDR3 here is CASSQGPGRWVGNLSNQPQHF. The DNA for the CDR3 is TGCGCCAGCTCCCAGGGTCCGGGGCGGTGGGTAGGGAATCTTAGCAATCAGCCCCAGCATTTT.

V and J are TRBV12-3 or TRBV12-4 and TRBJ1-4, with D hard to call. The germline V and J ends were trimmed by 0 bases and 2 bases, with 7 bases remaining between them. This CDR3 region has 15 residues. The CDR3 protein is CASSLAPVTNEKLFF. Here the CDR3 DNA reads TGTGCCAGCAGTTTAGCGCCCGTCACTAATGAAAAACTGTTTTTT.

The chain has TRBV5-5 and TRBJ2-7; TRBD2 matches at 9 bases. Losses at the gene ends were 0 bases for V and 2 bases for J; bases not matched to a gene: 3. The V gene's germline CDR1 is SGHKS and CDR2 YYEKEE (reference sequence). The CDR3 is made up of 15 amino acids. CDR3 sequence: CASSLASGETYEQYF. The CDR3, as DNA: TGTGCCAGCAGCTTGGCTAGCGGGGAAACCTACGAGCAGTACTTC.

The V gene is TRBV15, the J gene TRBJ1-5; no definite D call. The germline CDR1 and CDR2 sequences are LNHNV and YYDKDF (reference sequence). The CDR3 is 14 residues long. V was shortened by 5 bases and J by 2 bases, with 10 bases between the two germline ends. In nucleotides, the CDR3 is TGTGCCACCAGCCTCAGAGTGGGCAATCAGCCCCAGCATTTT. It translates to CATSLRVGNQPQHF.

V usage is TRBV19 and J usage is TRBJ2-7; TRBD1 is a possible D gene (5 bases). CDR1 LNHDA and CDR2 SQIVND come from the germline V gene (reference sequence). V was clipped by 3 bases and J by 4 bases, with 10 bases between them. CDR3 size: 13 residues. CDR3 DNA sequence: TGTGCCAGTAGTATCGGCCAGGGATACGAGCAGTACTTC. This codes for CASSIGQGYEQYF.

V gene TRBV11-2 combines with J gene TRBJ2-1; D is unresolved. The germline gives CDR1 SGHAT, CDR2 FQNNGV. Trimming left V 5 bases short and J 7 bases short, with 12 bases between. The CDR3 consists of 13 residues. Here the CDR3 DNA reads TGTGCCAGCAGCCGCTGGAACGGGAATGAGCAGTTCTTC. Its translation is CASSRWNGNEQFF. The variable domain in full, with the rest retrieved from reference TRBV11-2 and TRBJ2-1, is EAGVAQSPRYKIIEKRQSVAFWCNPISGHATLYWYQQILGQGPKLLIQFQNNGVVDDSQLPKDRFSAERLKGVDSTLKIQPAKLEDSAVYLCASSRWNGNEQFFGPGTRLTVL.

Only one count was recorded for this clonotype. This chain uses TRBV5-1 with TRBJ1-1, with D tentatively TRBD1 (5 bases). The V gene lost 0 bases and the J gene lost 1 base, with 10 bases spanning the gap. Germline V CDR1 and CDR2: SGHRS, YFSETQ. CDR3 size: 15 residues. The CDR3 loop reads CASSLVPGANTEAFF. The CDR3 DNA is TGCGCCAGCAGCTTGGTCCCCGGGGCGAACACTGAAGCTTTCTTT.

This clonotype was seen a handful of times. The rearrangement uses TRBV12-3 or TRBV12-4 and TRBJ2-3; no firm D call. Trimming took 4 bases from V and 0 from J, leaving 2 bases between them. The CDR3 covers 12 residues. Here the CDR3 reads CASSYSTDTQYF. The CDR3 nucleotides are TGTGCCAGCAGTTATAGCACAGATACGCAGTATTTT.

The rearrangement uses TRBV19 and TRBJ1-6; D ambiguous. Germline CDR1 LNHDA, CDR2 SQIVND (reference sequence). The CDR3 runs 15 residues. The V gene lost 8 bases and the J gene lost 10 bases, with 21 bases spanning the gap. Here the CDR3 DNA reads TGTGCCAGTCATACAAGACGAAGCGCTGGGTCACCCCTCCACTTT. It yields the protein CASHTRRSAGSPLHF.

The rearrangement links TRBV27 to TRBJ2-5; no clear D. Trimming cost V 0 bases and J 9 bases, with 11 bases left between them. This CDR3 has 13 residues. Germline V CDR1 and CDR2: MNHEY, SMNVEV (reference sequence). The CDR3, as DNA: TGTGCCAGCAGTTTATCGGTTGGGCAGGCCCAGTACTTC. Translation gives CASSLSVGQAQYF.

This clonotype was picked up a small number of times. The rearrangement joins TRBV3-1 to TRBJ2-1, with 10 positions matching TRBD2. The CDR3 spans 23 residues. Losses at the gene ends were 2 bases for V and 3 bases for J; bases not matched to a gene: 25. Per the germline V gene, CDR1 is LGHDT and CDR2 is YNNKEL (reference sequence). Here the CDR3 reads CASSQNPWIGSGTSVLVYNEQFF. CDR3 bases: TGTGCCAGCAGCCAAAATCCTTGGATCGGCTCCGGGACTAGCGTTTTAGTCTACAATGAGCAGTTCTTC.

The chain links TRBV14 to TRBJ2-1; TRBD1 is a possible D gene (6 bases). The ends were cut back, 5 bases at V and 10 bases at J, with 18 bases in the middle. The CDR3 has 14 residues. Germline CDR1 SGHDN, CDR2 FVKESK. CDR3 coding DNA: TGTGCCAGCAGCTGGACAGCCCCTAAGGGGGAGCAGTTCTTC. It codes for CASSWTAPKGEQFF.

V usage is TRBV4-3 and J usage is TRBJ2-7, with TRBD2 identical over 8 bases. This CDR3 is built from 16 residues. Trimming cost V 0 bases and J 0 bases; bases outside gene matches: 4. In germline, CDR1 is LGHNA, CDR2 YSLEER. The CDR3 here is CASSQDSGESSYEQYF. CDR3 coding DNA: TGCGCCAGCAGCCAAGATAGCGGGGAAAGCTCCTACGAGCAGTACTTC.

CDR3 in amino acids: CASSTSMANEQFF. The CDR3, as DNA: TGTGCCAGCAGCACCTCCATGGCCAATGAGCAGTTCTTC. The chain uses TRBV7-9 and TRBJ2-1, with D unclear. Germline assignment: CDR1 SEHNR and CDR2 FQNEAQ (reference sequence). The CDR3 consists of 13 residues. Trimming took 5 bases from V and 6 from J, leaving 11 bases between them.

The chain is built from TRBV27 and TRBJ1-1; D is unclear. V gave up 3 bases and J gave up 6 bases, with 8 bases separating them. The V gene's germline CDR1 is MNHEY and CDR2 SMNVEV (reference sequence). This CDR3 is 12 amino acids long. The CDR3 coding sequence is TGTGCCAGCAGTTTTCGCGGTTCTGAAGCTTTCTTT. Amino acid sequence: CASSFRGSEAFF.

The chain carries TRBV10-3 and TRBJ2-3; 8 bases fit TRBD2. With V trimmed by 0 bases and J by 2 bases, 7 bases remained unmatched. Germline V gives CDR1 ENHRY, CDR2 SYGVKD. The CDR3 contains 17 residues. The CDR3 reads CAISESGKAGDTDTQYF. The CDR3 bases are TGTGCCATCAGTGAGTCAGGGAAAGCGGGGGACACAGATACGCAGTATTTT.

The V gene is TRBV6-6, the J gene TRBJ1-1; D not certain. CDR3 length equals 12 residues. V lost 0 bases and J 11 bases, leaving 10 bases between the germline ends. The germline V gene encodes CDR1 MNHNY and CDR2 SVGAGI (reference sequence). Written as DNA, the CDR3 is TGTGCCAGCAGTTACTCCGGGAAGGCGGCTTTCTTT. As protein: CASSYSGKAAFF.

The rearrangement links TRBV12-3 or TRBV12-4 to TRBJ1-4; D might be TRBD1 (6 bases). V dropped 5 bases and J dropped 5 bases, with 15 bases sitting between them. This CDR3 has 15 residues. The CDR3 sequence is CASSISRDINEKLFF. The CDR3 region has the DNA TGTGCCAGCAGTATATCCCGGGACATAAATGAAAAACTGTTTTTT.

This clonotype was counted once. This chain links TRBV10-3 with TRBJ2-2; D may be TRBD1 (6 bases). V was clipped by 4 bases and J by 3 bases, with 15 bases between them. Germline V gene lookup returns CDR1 ENHRY and CDR2 SYGVKD. CDR3 size: 16 residues. The CDR3 nucleotides are TGTGCCATCAGTGTTGTCGGCAGGGGACACACCGGGGAGCTGTTTTTT. Translated, it gives CAISVVGRGHTGELFF.

Written as DNA, the CDR3 is TGTGCCAGCAGCCAAGAGGACGGGGGCCCCTACAATGAGCAGTTCTTC. Amino acids: CASSQEDGGPYNEQFF. The chain has TRBV3-1 and TRBJ2-1, with D perhaps TRBD1 or TRBD2 (6 bases each). Trimming stripped 0 bases from V and 2 bases from J, with 11 bases between. The CDR3 sequence is 16 residues long. Germline V gene lookup returns CDR1 LGHDT and CDR2 YNNKEL (reference sequence).

The rearrangement links TRBV29-1 to TRBJ2-7; TRBD1 agrees at 7 bases. The CDR3 has 11 residues. Trimming took 7 bases from V and 3 from J; bases not matched to a gene: 3. Per the germline V gene, CDR1 is SQVTM and CDR2 is ANQGSEA. The CDR3 protein is CSAGQIYEQYF. CDR3 DNA: TGCAGCGCGGGACAGATCTACGAGCAGTACTTC.

The chain carries TRBV28 and TRBJ2-2, with D hard to call. Trimming took 4 bases from V and 3 from J, leaving 15 bases between them. This CDR3 comprises 16 residues. Per germline, CDR1 MDHEN and CDR2 SYDVKM. The chain's CDR3 is CASSSSFRADTGELFF. The CDR3, as DNA: TGTGCCAGCAGTTCGAGCTTCCGGGCCGACACCGGGGAGCTGTTTTTT. The full variable domain, in which reference TRBV28 and TRBJ2-2 provide the parts outside the CDR3, is DVKVTQSSRYLVKRTGEKVFLECVQDMDHENMFWYRQDPGLGLRLIYFSYDVKMKEKGDIPEGYSVSREKKERFSLILESASTNQTSMYLCASSSSFRADTGELFFGEGSRLTVL.

The chain carries TRBV4-3 and TRBJ1-4, with D possibly TRBD1 on 6 matching bases. This CDR3 region has 16 residues. Trimming took 0 bases from V and 7 from J, leaving 15 bases between them. Germline V gene lookup returns CDR1 LGHNA and CDR2 YSLEER. The CDR3 protein is CASSQDFGGQIEKLFF. The CDR3 DNA follows: TGCGCCAGCAGCCAAGATTTTGGGGGGCAGATTGAAAAACTGTTTTTT.